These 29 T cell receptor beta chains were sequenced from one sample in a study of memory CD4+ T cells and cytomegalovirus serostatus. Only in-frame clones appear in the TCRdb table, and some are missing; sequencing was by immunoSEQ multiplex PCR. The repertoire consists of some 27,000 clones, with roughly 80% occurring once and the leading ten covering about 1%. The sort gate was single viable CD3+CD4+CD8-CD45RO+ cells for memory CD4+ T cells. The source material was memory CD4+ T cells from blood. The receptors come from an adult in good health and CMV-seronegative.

This CDR3 reads CASSSQGYEQYF. The CDR3 coding sequence is TGTGCCAGCAGTTCCCAGGGCTACGAGCAGTACTTC. The rearrangement joins TRBV6-6 to TRBJ2-7, with a weak D call TRBD1 (5 bases). Germline CDR1 reads MNHNY; CDR2 reads SVGAGI (reference sequence). This CDR3 is built from 12 residues. Trimming pared 4 bases from V and 3 bases from J, leaving 7 bases between.

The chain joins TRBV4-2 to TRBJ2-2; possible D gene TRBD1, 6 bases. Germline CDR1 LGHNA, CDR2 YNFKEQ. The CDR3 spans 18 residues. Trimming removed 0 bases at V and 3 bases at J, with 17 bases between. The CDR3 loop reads CASSQDAPTGTYTGELFF. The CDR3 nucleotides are TGTGCCAGCAGCCAAGATGCTCCCACCGGGACATACACCGGGGAGCTGTTTTTT.

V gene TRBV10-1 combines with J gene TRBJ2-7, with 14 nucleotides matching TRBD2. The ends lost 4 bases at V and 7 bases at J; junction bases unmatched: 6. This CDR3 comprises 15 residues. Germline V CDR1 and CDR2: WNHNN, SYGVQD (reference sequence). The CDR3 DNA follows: TGCGCCAGCAGTGGACCGGGACTAGCGGGAGATGAGCAGTACTTC. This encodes CASSGPGLAGDEQYF.

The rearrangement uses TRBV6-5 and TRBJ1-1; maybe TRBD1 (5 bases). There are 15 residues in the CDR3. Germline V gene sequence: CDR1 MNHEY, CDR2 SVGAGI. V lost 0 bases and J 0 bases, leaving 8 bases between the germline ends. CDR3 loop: CASSYSGVLNTEAFF. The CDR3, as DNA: TGTGCCAGCAGTTACTCGGGGGTTTTGAACACTGAAGCTTTCTTT.

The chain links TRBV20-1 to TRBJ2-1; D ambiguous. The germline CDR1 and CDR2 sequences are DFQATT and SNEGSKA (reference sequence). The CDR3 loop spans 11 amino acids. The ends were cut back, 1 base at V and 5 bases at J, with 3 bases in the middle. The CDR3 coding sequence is TGCAGTGCTAGAGGACACAATGAGCAGTTCTTC. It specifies CSARGHNEQFF.

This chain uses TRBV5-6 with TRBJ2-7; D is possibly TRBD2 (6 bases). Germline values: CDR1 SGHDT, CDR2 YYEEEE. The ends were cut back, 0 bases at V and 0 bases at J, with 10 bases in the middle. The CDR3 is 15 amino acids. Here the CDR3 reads CASSLAGTFSYEQYF. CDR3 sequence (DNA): TGTGCCAGCAGCTTGGCGGGGACTTTCTCCTACGAGCAGTACTTC.

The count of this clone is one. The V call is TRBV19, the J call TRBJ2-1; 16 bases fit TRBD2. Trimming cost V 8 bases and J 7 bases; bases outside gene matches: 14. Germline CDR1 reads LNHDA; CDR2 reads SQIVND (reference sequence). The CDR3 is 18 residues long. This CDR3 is CASEGGTSGRALVNEQFF. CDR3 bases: TGTGCCAGTGAGGGGGGGACTAGCGGGAGGGCCCTCGTGAATGAGCAGTTCTTC.

The CDR3 nucleotides are TGTGCCTGGAGTTTTGGATACACAGATACGCAGTATTTT. This encodes CAWSFGYTDTQYF. The V and J genes are TRBV30 and TRBJ2-3; D not certain. The CDR3 spans 13 residues. V was cut by 2 bases and J by 2 bases, with 8 bases left in between. The germline V gene encodes CDR1 GTSNPN and CDR2 SVGIG (reference sequence).

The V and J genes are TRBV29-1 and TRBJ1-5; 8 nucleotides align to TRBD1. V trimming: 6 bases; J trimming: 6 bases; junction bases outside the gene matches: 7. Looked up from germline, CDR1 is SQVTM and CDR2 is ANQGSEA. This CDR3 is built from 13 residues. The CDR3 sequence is CSVKGQGGQPQHF. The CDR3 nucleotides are TGCAGCGTGAAAGGACAGGGCGGTCAGCCCCAGCATTTT.

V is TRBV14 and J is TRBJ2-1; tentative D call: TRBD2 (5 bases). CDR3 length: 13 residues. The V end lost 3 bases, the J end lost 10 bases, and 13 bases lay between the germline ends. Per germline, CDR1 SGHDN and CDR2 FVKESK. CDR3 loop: CASSQKDSVEQFF. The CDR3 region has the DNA TGTGCCAGCAGCCAGAAGGATAGCGTAGAGCAGTTCTTC.

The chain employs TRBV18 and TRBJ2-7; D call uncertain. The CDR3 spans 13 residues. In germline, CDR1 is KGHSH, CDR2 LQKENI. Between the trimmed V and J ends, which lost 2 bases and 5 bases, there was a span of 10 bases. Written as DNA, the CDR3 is TGTGCCAGCTCACCAACATCTGACCACGAGCAGTACTTC. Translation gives CASSPTSDHEQYF.

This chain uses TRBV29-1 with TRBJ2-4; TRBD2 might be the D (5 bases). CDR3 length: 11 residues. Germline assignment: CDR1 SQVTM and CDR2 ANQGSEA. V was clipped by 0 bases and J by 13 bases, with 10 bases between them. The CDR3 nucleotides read TGCAGCGTTGAAGAATCCGGGGAGCAGTACTTC. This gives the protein CSVEESGEQYF.

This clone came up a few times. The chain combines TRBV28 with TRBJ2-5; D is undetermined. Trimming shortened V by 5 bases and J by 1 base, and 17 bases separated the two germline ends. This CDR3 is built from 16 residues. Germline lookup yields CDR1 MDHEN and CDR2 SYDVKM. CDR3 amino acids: CASSPPGWAPQETQYF. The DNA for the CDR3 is TGTGCCAGCAGTCCGCCAGGATGGGCCCCCCAAGAGACCCAGTACTTC. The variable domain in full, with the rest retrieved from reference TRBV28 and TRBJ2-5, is DVKVTQSSRYLVKRTGEKVFLECVQDMDHENMFWYRQDPGLGLRLIYFSYDVKMKEKGDIPEGYSVSREKKERFSLILESASTNQTSMYLCASSPPGWAPQETQYFGPGTRLLVL.

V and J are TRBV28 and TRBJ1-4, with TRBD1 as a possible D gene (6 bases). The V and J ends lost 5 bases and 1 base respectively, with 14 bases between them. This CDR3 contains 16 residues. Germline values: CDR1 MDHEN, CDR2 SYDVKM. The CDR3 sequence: CASSPPQGLTNEKLFF. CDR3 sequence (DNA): TGTGCCAGCAGTCCCCCCCAGGGGTTAACTAATGAAAAACTGTTTTTT.

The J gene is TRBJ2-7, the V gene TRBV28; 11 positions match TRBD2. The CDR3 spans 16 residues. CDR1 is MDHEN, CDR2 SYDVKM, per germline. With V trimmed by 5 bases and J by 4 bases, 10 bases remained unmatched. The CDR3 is CASSAGTSGGRYEQYF. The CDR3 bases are TGTGCCAGCAGTGCGGGAACTAGCGGGGGACGATACGAGCAGTACTTC.

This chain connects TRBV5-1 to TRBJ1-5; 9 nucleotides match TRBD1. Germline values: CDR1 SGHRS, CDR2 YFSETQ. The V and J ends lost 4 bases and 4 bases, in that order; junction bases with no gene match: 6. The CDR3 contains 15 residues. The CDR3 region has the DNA TGCGCCAGCAGCGTACAGGGGGCGGCTAATCAGCCCCAGCATTTT. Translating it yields CASSVQGAANQPQHF.

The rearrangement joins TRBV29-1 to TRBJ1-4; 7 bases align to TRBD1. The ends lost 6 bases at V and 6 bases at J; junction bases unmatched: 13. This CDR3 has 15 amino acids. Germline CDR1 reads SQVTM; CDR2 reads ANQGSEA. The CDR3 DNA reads TGCAGCGTGCGCGGTCGGGACAGTAATGATGAAAAACTGTTTTTT. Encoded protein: CSVRGRDSNDEKLFF.

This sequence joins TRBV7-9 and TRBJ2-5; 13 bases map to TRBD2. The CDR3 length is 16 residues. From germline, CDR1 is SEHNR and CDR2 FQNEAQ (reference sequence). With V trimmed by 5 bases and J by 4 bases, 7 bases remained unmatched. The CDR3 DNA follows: TGTGCCAGCAGCCCTTCGGGACTAGCGGGGTCAGAGACCCAGTACTTC. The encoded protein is CASSPSGLAGSETQYF.

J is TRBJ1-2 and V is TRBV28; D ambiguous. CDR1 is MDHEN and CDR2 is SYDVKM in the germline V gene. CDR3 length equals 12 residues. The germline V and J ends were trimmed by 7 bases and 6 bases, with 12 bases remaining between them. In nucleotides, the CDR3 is TGTGCCAGCACGAGCGGGGATAATGGCTACACCTTC. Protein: CASTSGDNGYTF.

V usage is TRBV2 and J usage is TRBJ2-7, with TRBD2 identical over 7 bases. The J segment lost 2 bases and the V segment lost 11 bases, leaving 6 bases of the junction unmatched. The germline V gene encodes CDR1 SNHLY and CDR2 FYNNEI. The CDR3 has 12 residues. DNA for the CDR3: TGTGCCGGAGCGGGGCGTACCTACGAGCAGTACTTC. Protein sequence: CAGAGRTYEQYF.

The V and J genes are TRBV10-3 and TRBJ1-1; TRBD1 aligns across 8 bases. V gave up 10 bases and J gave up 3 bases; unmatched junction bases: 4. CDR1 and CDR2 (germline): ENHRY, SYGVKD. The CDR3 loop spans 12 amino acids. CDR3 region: CATTGGDTEAFF. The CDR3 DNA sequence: TGTGCCACCACAGGGGGGGACACTGAAGCTTTCTTT.

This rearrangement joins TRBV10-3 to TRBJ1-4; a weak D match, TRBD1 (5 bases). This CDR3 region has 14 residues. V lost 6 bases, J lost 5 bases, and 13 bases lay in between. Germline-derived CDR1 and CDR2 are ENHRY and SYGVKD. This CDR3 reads CAIRSTDRNEKLFF. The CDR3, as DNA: TGTGCCATCAGATCGACAGATAGAAATGAAAAACTGTTTTTT.

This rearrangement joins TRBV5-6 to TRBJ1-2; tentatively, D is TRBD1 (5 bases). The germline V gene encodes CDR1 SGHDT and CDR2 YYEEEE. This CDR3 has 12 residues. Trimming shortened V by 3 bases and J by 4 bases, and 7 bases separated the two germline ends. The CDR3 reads CASSSQGYGYTF. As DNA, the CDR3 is TGTGCCAGCAGCTCTCAGGGCTATGGCTACACCTTC.

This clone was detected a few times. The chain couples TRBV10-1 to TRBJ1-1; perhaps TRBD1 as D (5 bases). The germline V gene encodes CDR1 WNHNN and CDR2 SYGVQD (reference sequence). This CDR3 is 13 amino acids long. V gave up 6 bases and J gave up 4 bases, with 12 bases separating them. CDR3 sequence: CASRGVGGTEAFF. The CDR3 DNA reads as TGCGCCAGCAGGGGGGTCGGAGGCACTGAAGCTTTCTTT.

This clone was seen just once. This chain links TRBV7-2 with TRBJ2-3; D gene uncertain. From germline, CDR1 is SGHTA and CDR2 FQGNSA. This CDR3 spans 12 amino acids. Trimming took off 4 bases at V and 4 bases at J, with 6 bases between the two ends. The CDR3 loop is CASSSPADTQYF. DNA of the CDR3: TGTGCCAGCAGCTCACCGGCAGATACGCAGTATTTT.

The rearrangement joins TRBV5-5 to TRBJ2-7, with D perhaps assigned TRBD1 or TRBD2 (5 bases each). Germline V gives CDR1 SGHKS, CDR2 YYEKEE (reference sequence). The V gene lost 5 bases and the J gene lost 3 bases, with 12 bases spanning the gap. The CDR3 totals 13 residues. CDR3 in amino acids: CASRKPGSYEQYF. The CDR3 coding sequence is TGTGCCAGCAGGAAACCAGGGAGCTACGAGCAGTACTTC. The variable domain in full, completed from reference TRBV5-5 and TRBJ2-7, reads DAGVTQSPTHLIKTRGQQVTLRCSPISGHKSVSWYQQVLGQGPQFIFQYYEKEERGRGNFPDRFSARQFPNYSSELNVNALLLGDSALYLCASRKPGSYEQYFGPGTRLTVT.

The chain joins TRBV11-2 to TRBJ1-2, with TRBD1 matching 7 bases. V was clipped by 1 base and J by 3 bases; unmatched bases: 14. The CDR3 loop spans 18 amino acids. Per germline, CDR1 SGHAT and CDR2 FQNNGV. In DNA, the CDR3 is TGTGCCAGCAGCTTAGTCATACCGACAGGGAAAGTCCACTATGGCTACACCTTC. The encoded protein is CASSLVIPTGKVHYGYTF.

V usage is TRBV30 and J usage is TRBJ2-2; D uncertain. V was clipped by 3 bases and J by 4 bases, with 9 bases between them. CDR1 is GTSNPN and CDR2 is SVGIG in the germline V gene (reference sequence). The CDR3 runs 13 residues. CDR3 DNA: TGTGCCTGGAGCCCTCAATCCACCGGGGAGCTGTTTTTT. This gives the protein CAWSPQSTGELFF.

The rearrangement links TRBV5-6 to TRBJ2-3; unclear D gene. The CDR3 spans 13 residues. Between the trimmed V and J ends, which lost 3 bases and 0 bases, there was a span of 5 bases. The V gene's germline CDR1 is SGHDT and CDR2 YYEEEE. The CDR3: CASSSHSTDTQYF. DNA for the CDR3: TGTGCCAGCAGCTCCCACAGCACAGATACGCAGTATTTT.